The next 25 T cell receptor beta chains were all read from a single sample in a study of STAT5B mutations in CD4+ large granular lymphocyte leukemia (dated by TCRdb to between 2021 and 2022). The library was produced with the immunoSEQ multiplex PCR assay. Sourced from immuneACCESS, this table was stored by TCRdb with only in-frame sequences that have V and J called. A share of the clones is absent; for the studies checked, an unresolved V gene accounts for under half, and the remainder has no known explanation. Present in this sample are 35,000 or so clones, 69% of which were seen just once. The ten largest clones represent 2.5% to 3% of the sample. Specimen: CD4+ T cells from blood buffy coats. All receptors come from a human donor in good health.

This chain links TRBV5-5 with TRBJ1-2, with D hard to call. This CDR3 is 16 amino acids long. In germline, CDR1 is SGHKS, CDR2 YYEKEE (reference sequence). Trimming left V 4 bases short and J 4 bases short, with 20 bases between. CDR3 sequence: CASSTRNRGFAYGYTF. In nucleotides, the CDR3 is TGTGCCAGCAGCACTCGAAACCGGGGATTCGCCTATGGCTACACCTTC.

This rearrangement joins TRBV11-2 to TRBJ1-6, with TRBD1 identical over 8 bases. The V gene end was trimmed by 0 bases and the J gene end by 9 bases; junction bases not matched to a gene: 4. This CDR3 comprises 15 residues. Germline V lookup: CDR1 SGHAT, CDR2 FQNNGV. DNA of the CDR3: TGTGCCAGCAGCTTAGATCCCAGGGGGCCTTCACCCCTCCACTTT. It specifies CASSLDPRGPSPLHF.

The genes are TRBV21-1 and TRBJ2-7; the DNA was not used to check the table's D call, TRBD1. TRBV21-1 is a known pseudogene. This CDR3 region has 16 residues. Written as DNA, the CDR3 is TGTGCCAGCAGCAAAGAGTGGGGGCGCATCCCCTACGAGCAGTACTTC. It yields the protein CASSKEWGRIPYEQYF.

In its sample, this clone ranks as medium-sized. The chain is built from TRBV15 and TRBJ2-1, with D possibly matching TRBD2 (6 bases). Germline-derived CDR1 and CDR2 are LNHNV and YYDKDF (reference sequence). The CDR3 loop spans 17 amino acids. V dropped 5 bases and J dropped 0 bases, with 17 bases sitting between them. The DNA of the CDR3 is TGTGCCACCAGCGGCGACTCTCGGGGGAGCTCCTACAATGAGCAGTTCTTC. This codes for CATSGDSRGSSYNEQFF.

This sequence joins TRBV6-6 and TRBJ2-1; TRBD1 aligns across 10 bases. Trimming took 5 bases from V and 7 from J; bases not matched to a gene: 2. The CDR3 runs to 13 residues. Germline CDR1 MNHNY, CDR2 SVGAGI (reference sequence). The CDR3 protein is CASSRDRGNEQFF. CDR3 bases: TGTGCCAGCAGTAGGGACAGGGGTAATGAGCAGTTCTTC.

This clone appeared once. The rearrangement uses TRBV5-6 and TRBJ1-4, with TRBD1 identical over 8 bases. Germline lookup yields CDR1 SGHDT and CDR2 YYEEEE. This CDR3 has 15 residues. The trim removed 2 bases at V and 4 bases at J, leaving 4 bases unmatched. The chain's CDR3 is CASSFGTGHNEKLFF. As DNA, the CDR3 is TGTGCCAGCAGCTTCGGGACAGGCCATAATGAAAAACTGTTTTTT.

The CDR3 DNA follows: TGTGCCAGCAGTTTACTCCCCGACAGGGGGAGCTCCTACGAGCAGTACTTC. Amino acid sequence: CASSLLPDRGSSYEQYF. This rearrangement joins TRBV27 to TRBJ2-7, with 9 bases identical to TRBD1. Germline CDR1 MNHEY, CDR2 SMNVEV (reference sequence). Trimming took 2 bases from V and 0 from J; bases not matched to a gene: 8. This CDR3 is built from 17 residues.

This clone occurred once. The gene calls are TRBV5-4 and TRBJ2-7; tentative D call: TRBD2 (5 bases). The CDR3 contains 13 residues. The V gene lost 2 bases and the J gene lost 5 bases, with 11 bases spanning the gap. Germline CDR1 reads SGHNT; CDR2 reads YYREEE (reference sequence). CDR3 in DNA: TGTGCCAGCAGCTTACCGGGGTTCGACGAGCAGTACTTC. Encoded protein: CASSLPGFDEQYF.

The chain uses TRBV4-3 and TRBJ2-1, with a tentative D call TRBD2 (6 bases). Germline CDR1 reads LGHNA; CDR2 reads YSLEER. Trimming took 0 bases from V and 4 from J, leaving 16 bases between them. The CDR3 extends over 17 amino acids. The CDR3 loop is CASSQEWGGAPYNEQFF. In nucleotides, the CDR3 is TGCGCCAGCAGCCAAGAATGGGGCGGGGCTCCTTACAATGAGCAGTTCTTC.

The chain carries TRBV30 and TRBJ2-4; D is possibly TRBD1 (5 bases). In germline, CDR1 is GTSNPN, CDR2 SVGIG (reference sequence). Deletions cut 0 bases from V and 3 bases from J, with 9 bases between. The CDR3 extends over 14 amino acids. CDR3 residues: CAWSVTTDKNIQYF. CDR3 sequence (DNA): TGTGCCTGGAGTGTGACGACAGACAAAAACATTCAGTACTTC.

The V gene is TRBV5-1, the J gene TRBJ1-2, with 7 nucleotides matching TRBD1. Trimming at V came to 5 bases and at J to 3 bases, leaving 4 bases not matched to a gene. The CDR3 is 13 amino acids. CDR1 and CDR2 (germline): SGHRS, YFSETQ. Here the CDR3 reads CASSLTGDYGYTF. The CDR3 bases are TGCGCCAGCAGTCTAACAGGGGACTATGGCTACACCTTC.

V and J are TRBV5-1 and TRBJ1-3; D gene uncertain. The germline gives CDR1 SGHRS, CDR2 YFSETQ. This CDR3 has 17 amino acids. Between the trimmed V and J ends, which lost 2 bases and 0 bases, there was a span of 15 bases. DNA for the CDR3: TGCGCCAGCAGCTTAGGGCCTCCGGGTTCCTCTGGAAACACCATATATTTT. Translated, it gives CASSLGPPGSSGNTIYF.

This chain connects TRBV5-4 to TRBJ2-1; 13 bases agree with TRBD2. Trimming took 2 bases from V and 9 from J; bases not matched to a gene: 8. The CDR3 length is 16 residues. Germline CDR1 is SGHNT and CDR2 is YYREEE (reference sequence). CDR3 region: CASSLPGLAGNIEQFF. CDR3 nucleotides: TGTGCCAGCAGCTTACCGGGACTAGCGGGGAATATTGAGCAGTTCTTC.

The gene calls are TRBV2 and TRBJ1-5; possible D gene TRBD1, 6 bases. The V end was cut by 6 bases, the J end by 0 bases, with 12 bases between. Germline V gene sequence: CDR1 SNHLY, CDR2 FYNNEI. CDR3 length: 15 residues. CDR3 residues: CASSLQGNSNQPQHF. The DNA for the CDR3 is TGTGCCAGCAGCCTGCAGGGGAATAGCAATCAGCCCCAGCATTTT.

The chain links TRBV18 to TRBJ1-2; weak D call: TRBD1 (6 bases). The length of the CDR3 is 15 residues. Per the germline V gene, CDR1 is KGHSH and CDR2 is LQKENI. With 5 bases removed from V and 0 bases from J, the gap between germline ends came to 13 bases. Here the CDR3 reads CASSTRDTTNYGYTF. The CDR3 nucleotides are TGTGCCAGCTCAACTAGGGACACAACTAACTATGGCTACACCTTC.

This sequence joins TRBV15 and TRBJ1-4, with D perhaps TRBD1 (6 bases). The CDR3 is 14 amino acids. Trimming left V 4 bases short and J 8 bases short, with 14 bases between. Germline V gene lookup returns CDR1 LNHNV and CDR2 YYDKDF (reference sequence). The CDR3 sequence: CATSIGGAWEKLFF. Written as DNA, the CDR3 is TGTGCCACCAGCATAGGGGGGGCCTGGGAAAAACTGTTTTTT.

The rearrangement uses TRBV28 and TRBJ2-2; a possible D gene is TRBD1 (6 bases). The CDR3 contains 14 residues. The V and J ends lost 11 bases and 4 bases respectively, with 17 bases between them. CDR1 is MDHEN and CDR2 is SYDVKM in the germline V gene. The CDR3 nucleotides read TGTGCCGCATGGGCCAGGGGTGTCACCGGGGAGCTGTTTTTT. It codes for CAAWARGVTGELFF.

This clone has a handful of counts. The chain links TRBV2 to TRBJ1-2, with 8 bases fitting TRBD1. With 8 bases clipped from V and 5 bases from J, the junction kept 7 bases outside the gene matches. Germline V CDR1 and CDR2: SNHLY, FYNNEI. This CDR3 region has 13 residues. CDR3 protein: CASRGQGSYGYTF. For the CDR3, the DNA is TGTGCCAGCCGAGGACAGGGTTCGTATGGCTACACCTTC.

This chain links TRBV6-5 with TRBJ2-7, with a possible D match to TRBD1 (5 bases). This CDR3 region has 14 residues. Trimming cost V 1 base and J 0 bases, with 7 bases left between them. CDR1 MNHEY and CDR2 SVGAGI come from the germline V gene. The CDR3, as DNA: TGTGCCAGCAGTTACTGGGGCAGCTCCTACGAGCAGTACTTC. As protein: CASSYWGSSYEQYF.

This clone has just a few counts. The genes are TRBV7-2 and TRBJ1-1; a possible D gene is TRBD1 (6 bases). The germline CDR1 and CDR2 sequences are SGHTA and FQGNSA. The V gene lost 2 bases and the J gene lost 4 bases, with 8 bases spanning the gap. The CDR3 consists of 13 residues. The CDR3: CASSLTGRTEAFF. CDR3 DNA: TGTGCCAGCAGCTTAACAGGGCGCACTGAAGCTTTCTTT.

The J gene is TRBJ1-1, the V gene TRBV25-1, with unresolved D. V lost 5 bases, J lost 4 bases, and 11 bases lay in between. There are 13 residues in the CDR3. Germline CDR1 MGHDK, CDR2 SYGVNS. CDR3 amino acids: CASSQVGSTEAFF. The CDR3 DNA sequence: TGTGCCAGCAGTCAGGTCGGGAGCACTGAAGCTTTCTTT.

The sample holds one count of this clone. The chain carries TRBV28 and TRBJ1-1; D may be TRBD1 (6 bases). The V end was cut by 5 bases, the J end by 5 bases, with 15 bases between. This CDR3 spans 14 amino acids. Germline-derived CDR1 and CDR2 are MDHEN and SYDVKM. CDR3 sequence reads: CASSIDLDRTEAFF. CDR3 nucleotide sequence: TGTGCCAGCAGTATTGACCTGGACAGAACTGAAGCTTTCTTT.

J is TRBJ1-1 and V is TRBV4-3; D gene ambiguous. Germline lookup yields CDR1 LGHNA and CDR2 YSLEER. CDR3 length: 19 residues. V was cut by 0 bases and J by 0 bases, with 20 bases left in between. In DNA, the CDR3 is TGCGCCAGCAGCCAAGATATTTTAGTTATGGGAAGCATGAACACTGAAGCTTTCTTT. It yields the protein CASSQDILVMGSMNTEAFF.

This clone showed up just a few times. This chain uses TRBV5-5 with TRBJ2-7, with TRBD1 matching over 10 bases. The CDR3 is made up of 15 amino acids. V lost 0 bases and J lost 7; bases outside the gene matches: 7. Germline V gene data show CDR1 as SGHKS and CDR2 as YYEKEE (reference sequence). The DNA of the CDR3 is TGTGCCAGCAGCTTGGAGGGACAGGGGCATTGGGAGCAGTACTTC. Its protein is CASSLEGQGHWEQYF.

V usage is TRBV6-6 and J usage is TRBJ2-5, with 7 bases identical to TRBD1. V dropped 5 bases and J dropped 5; count of bases not matched to a gene: 8. CDR1 MNHNY and CDR2 SVGAGI come from the germline V gene (reference sequence). This CDR3 region has 14 residues. The CDR3 sequence is CASSTRQGSETQYF. As DNA, the CDR3 is TGTGCCAGCAGTACCAGACAGGGAAGCGAGACCCAGTACTTC.